Here is one T cell receptor (beta chain) with its context. Its specificity is unknown. This record comes from a study of T cell clonotyping in hematopoietic cell transplantation. Study observations and caveats: Pathologically expanded recipient clonotypes increased progressively from day 30 to day 180 as diversity fell. CD4 and CD8 repertoire contributions could not be separated without sorting.

The protocol was immunoSEQ multiplex PCR, while the TCRdb copy is restricted to in-frame clones and leaves out a portion. The sample includes around 14,000 clones, just over 85% of them seen just once. The CDR3 length is 14 residues. CDR1 and CDR2 from the germline V gene are SGHVS and FQNEAQ. The V end lost 0 bases, the J end lost 4 bases, and 8 bases lay between the germline ends. The chain carries TRBV7-8 and TRBJ2-3; perhaps TRBD1 as D (5 bases). The input for sequencing was PBMCs, taken 100 days after allogeneic stem cell transplant. The clonotype was recovered from a male patient between 50 and 60 years old who had an allogeneic stem cell transplant from an unrelated donor, so T cells may come from the graft donor. Some clones in this sample may be carry-over from other donors' samples. The CDR3: CASSLAPGPDTQYF. The CDR3 DNA sequence: TGTGCCAGCAGCTTAGCGCCAGGGCCAGATACGCAGTATTTT.